This TCR beta chain was sequenced during a study of T cells after yellow fever vaccination. Losses at the gene ends were 2 bases for V and 7 bases for J; bases not matched to a gene: 4. The CDR3 loop spans 13 amino acids. Germline V gene data show CDR1 as DFQATT and CDR2 as SNEGSKA (reference sequence). The TCR cDNA carried a universal primer site and UMIs from 5'RACE template switching. MiXCR, applied by TCRdb to the 5' RACE reads, yields one record per CDR3 protein. The profile shows 500,000 to 650,000 distinct CDR3 sequences, 9% to 15% of them singletons. The clonotype was recovered from a man aged 25-45 years who received the YFV17D yellow fever vaccine. Sequencing was performed on PBMCs, taken on the day of the yellow fever booster vaccination. V usage is TRBV20-1 and J usage is TRBJ2-5, with 10 bases fitting TRBD2. CDR3 coding DNA: TGCAGTGCTAGAAGACTAGCGGGCCGGACCCAGTACTTC. It encodes CSARRLAGRTQYF.